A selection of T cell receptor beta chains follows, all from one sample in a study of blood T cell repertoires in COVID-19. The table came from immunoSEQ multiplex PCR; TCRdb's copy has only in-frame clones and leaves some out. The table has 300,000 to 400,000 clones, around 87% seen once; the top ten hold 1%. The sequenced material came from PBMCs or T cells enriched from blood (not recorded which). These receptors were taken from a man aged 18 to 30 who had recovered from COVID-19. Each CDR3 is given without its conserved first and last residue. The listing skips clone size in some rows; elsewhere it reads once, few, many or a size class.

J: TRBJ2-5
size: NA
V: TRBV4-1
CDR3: ASSQEGGQGVRETQY

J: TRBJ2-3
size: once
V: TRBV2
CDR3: ASSPIGPDTQY

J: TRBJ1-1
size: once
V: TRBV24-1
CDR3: ATSDSRQGGSTEAF

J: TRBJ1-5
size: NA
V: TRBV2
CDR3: ASMGAGQPQH

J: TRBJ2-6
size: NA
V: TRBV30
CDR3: AWSTGELSGANVLT

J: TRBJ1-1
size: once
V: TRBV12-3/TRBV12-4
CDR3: ASSNQLEAF

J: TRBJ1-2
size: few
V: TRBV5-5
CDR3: ASSLSVQGGYT

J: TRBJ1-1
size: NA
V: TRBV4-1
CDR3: ASSLTPYGTEAF

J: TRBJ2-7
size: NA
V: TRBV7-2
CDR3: ASTISRGQGGYEQY

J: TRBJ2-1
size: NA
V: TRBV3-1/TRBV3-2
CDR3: ASSSGQGAFYEQF